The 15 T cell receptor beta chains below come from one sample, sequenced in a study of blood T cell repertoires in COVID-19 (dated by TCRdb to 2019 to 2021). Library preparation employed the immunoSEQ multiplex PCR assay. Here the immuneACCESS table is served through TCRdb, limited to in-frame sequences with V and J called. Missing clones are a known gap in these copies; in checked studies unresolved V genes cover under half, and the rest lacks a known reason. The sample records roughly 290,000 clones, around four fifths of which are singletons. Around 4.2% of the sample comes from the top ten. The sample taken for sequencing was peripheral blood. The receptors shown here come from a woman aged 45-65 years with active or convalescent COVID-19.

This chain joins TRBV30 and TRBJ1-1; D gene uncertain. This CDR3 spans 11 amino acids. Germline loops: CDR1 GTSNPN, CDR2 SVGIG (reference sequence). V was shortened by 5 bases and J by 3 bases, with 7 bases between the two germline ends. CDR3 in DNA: TGTGCCTGGGCCCCCGACACTGAAGCTTTCTTT. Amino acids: CAWAPDTEAFF.

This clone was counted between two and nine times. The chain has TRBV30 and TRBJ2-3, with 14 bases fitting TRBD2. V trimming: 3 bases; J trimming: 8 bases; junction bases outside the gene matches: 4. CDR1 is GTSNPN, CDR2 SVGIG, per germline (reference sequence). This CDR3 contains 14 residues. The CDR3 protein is CAWRQTSGGGTQYF. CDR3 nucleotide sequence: TGTGCCTGGAGGCAGACTAGCGGGGGGGGTACGCAGTATTTT. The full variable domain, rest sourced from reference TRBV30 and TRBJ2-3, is SQTIHQWPATLVQPVGSPLSLECTVEGTSNPNLYWYRQAAGRGLQLLFYSVGIGQISSEVPQNLSASRPQDRQFILSSKKLLLSDSGFYLCAWRQTSGGGTQYFGPGTRLTVL.

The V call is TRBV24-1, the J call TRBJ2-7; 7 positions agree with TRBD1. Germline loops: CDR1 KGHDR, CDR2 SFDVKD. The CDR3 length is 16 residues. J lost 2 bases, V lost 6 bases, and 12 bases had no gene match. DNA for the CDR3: TGTGCCACCAGTTTCCCCGGGACAGTTTCGACCTACGAGCAGTACTTC. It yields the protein CATSFPGTVSTYEQYF.

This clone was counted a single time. Here the CDR3 reads CASSPQVSNQPQHF. The CDR3 DNA is TGTGCCAGCAGCCCGCAGGTGTCGAATCAGCCCCAGCATTTT. The genes are TRBV4-2 and TRBJ1-5; D gene unclear. The ends were cut back, 4 bases at V and 4 bases at J, with 11 bases in the middle. CDR3 length: 14 residues. From germline, CDR1 is LGHNA and CDR2 YNFKEQ.

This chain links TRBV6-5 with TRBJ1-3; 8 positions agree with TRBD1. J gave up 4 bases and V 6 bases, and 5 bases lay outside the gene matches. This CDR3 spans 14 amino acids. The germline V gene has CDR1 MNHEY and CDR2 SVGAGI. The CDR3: CASSIGQGGNTIYF. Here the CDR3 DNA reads TGTGCCAGCAGCATAGGACAGGGAGGAAACACCATATATTTT.

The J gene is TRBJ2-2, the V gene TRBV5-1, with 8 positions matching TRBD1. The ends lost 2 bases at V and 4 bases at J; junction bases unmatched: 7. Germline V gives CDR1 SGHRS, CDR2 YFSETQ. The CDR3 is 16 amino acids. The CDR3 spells CASSLRTGTTTGELFF. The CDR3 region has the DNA TGCGCCAGCAGCTTACGGACAGGGACAACCACCGGGGAGCTGTTTTTT.

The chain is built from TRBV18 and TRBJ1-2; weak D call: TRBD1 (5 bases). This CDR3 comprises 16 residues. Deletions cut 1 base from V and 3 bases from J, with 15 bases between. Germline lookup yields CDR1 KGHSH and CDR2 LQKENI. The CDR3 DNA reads TGTGCCAGCTCACCACAACTAATCGGGGGGGACTATGGCTACACCTTC. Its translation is CASSPQLIGGDYGYTF.

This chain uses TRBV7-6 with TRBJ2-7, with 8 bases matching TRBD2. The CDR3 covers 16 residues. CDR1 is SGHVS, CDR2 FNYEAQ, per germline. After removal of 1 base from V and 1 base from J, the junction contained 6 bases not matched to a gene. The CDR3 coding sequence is TGTGCCAGCAGCTTAGAGGCTAGCGGGCGATCCTACGAGCAGTACTTC. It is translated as CASSLEASGRSYEQYF.

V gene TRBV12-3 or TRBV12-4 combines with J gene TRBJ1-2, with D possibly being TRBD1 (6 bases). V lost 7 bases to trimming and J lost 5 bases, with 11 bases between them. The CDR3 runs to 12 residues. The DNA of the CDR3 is TGTGCCAGCAACACACAGGGATATGGCTACACCTTC. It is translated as CASNTQGYGYTF.

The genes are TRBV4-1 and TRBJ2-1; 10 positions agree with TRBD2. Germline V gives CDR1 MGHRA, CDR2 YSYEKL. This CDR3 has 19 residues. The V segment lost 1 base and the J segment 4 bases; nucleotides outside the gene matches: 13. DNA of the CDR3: TGCGCCAGCAGCCAAGGGGTATGGAGAGCTAGCGGGGGATACAATGAGCAGTTCTTC. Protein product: CASSQGVWRASGGYNEQFF.

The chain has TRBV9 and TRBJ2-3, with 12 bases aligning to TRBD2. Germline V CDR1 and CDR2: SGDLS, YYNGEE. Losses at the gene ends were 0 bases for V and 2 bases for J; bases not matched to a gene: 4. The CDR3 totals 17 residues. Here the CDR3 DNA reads TGTGCCAGCAGCGTAGATCCTAGCGGGAGGGCCACAGATACGCAGTATTTT. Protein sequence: CASSVDPSGRATDTQYF.

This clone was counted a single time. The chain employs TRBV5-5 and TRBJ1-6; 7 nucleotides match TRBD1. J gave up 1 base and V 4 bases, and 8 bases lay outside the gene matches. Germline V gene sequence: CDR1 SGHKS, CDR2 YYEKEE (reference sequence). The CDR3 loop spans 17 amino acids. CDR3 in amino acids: CASSRQGPISYNSPLHF. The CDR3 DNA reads TGTGCCAGCAGCCGACAGGGTCCAATTTCCTATAATTCACCCCTCCACTTT.

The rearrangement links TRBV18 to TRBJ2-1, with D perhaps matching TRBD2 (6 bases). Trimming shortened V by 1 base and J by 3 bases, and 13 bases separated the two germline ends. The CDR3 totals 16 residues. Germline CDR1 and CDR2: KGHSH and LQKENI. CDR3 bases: TGTGCCAGCTCACCACTGGAGCGGGTGGACTACAATGAGCAGTTCTTC. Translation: CASSPLERVDYNEQFF.

As DNA, the CDR3 is TGTGCCAGCAGTGGACTAGCGGGAGGGTCCTACAATGAGCAGTTCTTC. It yields the protein CASSGLAGGSYNEQFF. The chain carries TRBV6-1 and TRBJ2-1, with 14 positions matching TRBD2. With 4 bases clipped from V and 1 base from J, the junction kept 0 bases outside the gene matches. The germline CDR1 and CDR2 sequences are MNHNS and SASEGT. The CDR3 covers 16 residues.

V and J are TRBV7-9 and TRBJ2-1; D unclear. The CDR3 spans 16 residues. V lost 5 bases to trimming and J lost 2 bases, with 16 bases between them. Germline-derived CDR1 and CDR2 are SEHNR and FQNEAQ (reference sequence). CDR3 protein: CASSTLPGSTYNEQFF. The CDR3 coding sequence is TGTGCCAGCAGCACGCTCCCAGGCTCTACCTACAATGAGCAGTTCTTC.